One and the same sample provided the 32 T cell receptor beta chains below, sequenced in a study of blood T cell repertoires in COVID-19. Some clones are missing from TCRdb's copy, which holds only in-frame ones; the method was immunoSEQ multiplex PCR. The top ten hold roughly 8.8% of the sample, which has about 230,000 clones, more than 70% seen once. The sequenced sample was peripheral blood. These receptors were taken from a middle-aged man with active or convalescent COVID-19.

The chain carries TRBV25-1 and TRBJ2-3; 7 nucleotides match TRBD1. The length of the CDR3 is 15 residues. Germline V CDR1 and CDR2: MGHDK, SYGVNS. With 2 bases clipped from V and 4 bases from J, the junction kept 6 bases outside the gene matches. CDR3 region: CASSEDRQGSDTQYF. The CDR3 DNA sequence: TGTGCCAGCAGTGAAGACAGACAGGGATCAGATACGCAGTATTTT.

The J gene is TRBJ2-2, the V gene TRBV24-1; 8 bases agree with TRBD2. This CDR3 region has 15 residues. Germline trimming cut 2 bases from V and 4 bases from J; bases unmatched to any gene: 2. Per germline, CDR1 KGHDR and CDR2 SFDVKD. The CDR3 region has the DNA TGTGCCACCAGTGATTCCGGGGGGGGCACCGGGGAGCTGTTTTTT. This gives the protein CATSDSGGGTGELFF.

CDR3 nucleotides: TGCAGCGCAGCTCAGGGGCCAGGTTTGTCTGAAGCTTTCTTT. Its translation is CSAAQGPGLSEAFF. V usage is TRBV29-1 and J usage is TRBJ1-1; possibly TRBD1 for D (6 bases). Trimming removed 7 bases from V and 6 bases from J, with 21 bases in between. The CDR3 sequence is 14 residues long. Germline CDR1 is SQVTM and CDR2 is ANQGSEA.

This chain links TRBV4-1 with TRBJ2-5; 11 nucleotides line up with TRBD2. Germline trimming cut 8 bases from V and 2 bases from J; bases unmatched to any gene: 4. Per the germline V gene, CDR1 is MGHRA and CDR2 is YSYEKL. CDR3 length: 14 residues. CDR3 in DNA: TGCGCCAGCCGAGGGACTAGCGGACAAGAGACCCAGTACTTC. This gives the protein CASRGTSGQETQYF.

The genes are TRBV3-1 (or the pseudogene TRBV3-2) and TRBJ2-7; TRBD1 matches 8 bases. V was clipped by 3 bases and J by 3 bases; unmatched bases: 16. Germline CDR1 reads LGHDT; CDR2 reads YNNKEL (reference sequence). The CDR3 is made up of 18 amino acids. The CDR3, as DNA: TGTGCCAGCAGCCATGAAGGGACAGGTTTAGGAACCATCTACGAGCAGTACTTC. Translation gives CASSHEGTGLGTIYEQYF.

This clone was observed many times. The chain uses TRBV6-5 and TRBJ2-5; TRBD2 matches at 7 bases. Germline assignment: CDR1 MNHEY and CDR2 SVGAGI. Losses at the gene ends were 11 bases for V and 5 bases for J; bases not matched to a gene: 17. The CDR3 has 15 amino acids. The chain's CDR3 is CAPLPGGTLGETQYF. The CDR3 coding sequence is TGTGCCCCCCTCCCCGGGGGGACCCTAGGGGAGACCCAGTACTTC.

The chain uses TRBV3-1 (or the pseudogene TRBV3-2) and TRBJ2-7, with TRBD1 matching over 8 bases. Germline CDR1 is LGHDT and CDR2 is YNNKEL (reference sequence). The CDR3 extends over 14 amino acids. The ends lost 8 bases at V and 0 bases at J; junction bases unmatched: 6. CDR3: CASYWDRSSYEQYF. In DNA, the CDR3 is TGTGCCAGCTATTGGGACAGGAGCTCCTACGAGCAGTACTTC.

This chain uses TRBV3-1 (or the pseudogene TRBV3-2) with TRBJ2-1, with a tentative D call TRBD1 (6 bases). The germline V gene encodes CDR1 LGHDT and CDR2 YNNKEL (reference sequence). V was shortened by 5 bases and J by 4 bases, with 18 bases between the two germline ends. The CDR3 runs 16 residues. The CDR3 DNA reads TGTGCCAGCAGCTTCCATGGGACATCGAAATACAATGAGCAGTTCTTC. Its translation is CASSFHGTSKYNEQFF.

This clone was picked up many times. V and J are TRBV5-4 and TRBJ2-3; possible D gene TRBD2, 6 bases. Per germline, CDR1 SGHNT and CDR2 YYREEE (reference sequence). Trimming removed 0 bases at V and 1 base at J, with 9 bases between. CDR3 length equals 15 residues. The CDR3 loop is CASSLGGGGTDTQYF. In DNA, the CDR3 is TGTGCCAGCAGCTTGGGTGGAGGGGGCACAGATACGCAGTATTTT. Full variable domain (outside the CDR3, taken from reference TRBV5-4 and TRBJ2-3): ETGVTQSPTHLIKTRGQQVTLRCSSQSGHNTVSWYQQALGQGPQFIFQYYREEENGRGNFPPRFSGLQFPNYSSELNVNALELDDSALYLCASSLGGGGTDTQYFGPGTRLTVL.

The genes are TRBV7-2 and TRBJ1-1; D ambiguous. V dropped 4 bases and J dropped 8 bases, with 17 bases sitting between them. The germline CDR1 and CDR2 sequences are SGHTA and FQGNSA. The CDR3 contains 14 residues. Written as DNA, the CDR3 is TGTGCCAGCAGCTCCCTAGATGGTCCTTGGGAAGCTTTCTTT. Protein product: CASSSLDGPWEAFF.

The chain has TRBV11-2 and TRBJ2-7; no clear D gene. V gave up 4 bases and J gave up 2 bases, with 12 bases separating them. The CDR3 spans 14 residues. CDR1 is SGHAT and CDR2 is FQNNGV in the germline V gene. The CDR3 sequence is CASSSIRSPYEQYF. Here the CDR3 DNA reads TGTGCCAGCAGCTCCATTCGGAGCCCCTACGAGCAGTACTTC.

The chain joins TRBV10-3 to TRBJ2-7; D not resolved. The germline V gene has CDR1 ENHRY and CDR2 SYGVKD. V was clipped by 0 bases and J by 3 bases, with 15 bases between them. The CDR3 has 16 residues. CDR3: CAISESVSRLDYEQYF. The CDR3 coding sequence is TGTGCCATCAGTGAGTCGGTCAGCAGGTTGGACTACGAGCAGTACTTC.

The chain carries TRBV6-5 and TRBJ1-4; 9 bases fit TRBD1. J was trimmed by 5 bases and V by 4 bases; bases with no gene match: 5. Germline-derived CDR1 and CDR2 are MNHEY and SVGAGI. The CDR3 totals 15 residues. CDR3: CASSSYRGLNEKLFF. Written as DNA, the CDR3 is TGTGCCAGCAGTTCCTACAGGGGGCTAAATGAAAAACTGTTTTTT.

The rearrangement joins TRBV11-1 to TRBJ1-6; the D gene is possibly TRBD1 (6 bases). This CDR3 has 14 amino acids. Trimming pared 4 bases from V and 5 bases from J, leaving 9 bases between. The germline gives CDR1 SGHAT, CDR2 FQDESV (reference sequence). The CDR3 DNA reads TGTGCCAGCAGCTCTACAGGGAATAATTCACCCCTCCACTTT. As protein: CASSSTGNNSPLHF.

The rearrangement joins TRBV4-2 to TRBJ2-3; 7 bases agree with TRBD2. The CDR3 is 14 residues long. Trimming took 5 bases from V and 4 from J; bases not matched to a gene: 6. Germline CDR1 reads LGHNA; CDR2 reads YNFKEQ. Written as DNA, the CDR3 is TGTGCCAGCAGCTTTGGACTAGGCCCAGATACGCAGTATTTT. It translates to CASSFGLGPDTQYF.

This clone was detected a few times. The genes are TRBV2 and TRBJ2-1; 7 bases agree with TRBD2. The CDR3 is 12 amino acids. Trimming removed 5 bases from V and 8 bases from J; junction bases left unmatched: 3. Germline-derived CDR1 and CDR2 are SNHLY and FYNNEI. The CDR3 nucleotides read TGTGCCAGCAGTTGGACTAGTCATGAGCAGTTCTTC. Amino acids: CASSWTSHEQFF.

The CDR3, as DNA: TGCGCCAGCAGCCAAGAAGCGCGGGAGTTCTCCTACGAGCAGTACTTC. Translating it yields CASSQEAREFSYEQYF. The rearrangement uses TRBV4-1 and TRBJ2-7; 7 bases align to TRBD2. CDR3 length: 16 residues. Unmatched junction bases numbered 5, after V lost 0 bases and J lost 0 bases. Germline V gives CDR1 MGHRA, CDR2 YSYEKL.

This clone appeared a few times. This rearrangement joins TRBV6-2 or TRBV6-3 to TRBJ1-2; TRBD1 aligns across 10 bases. The CDR3 covers 14 residues. With 1 base clipped from V and 8 bases from J, the junction kept 4 bases outside the gene matches. The germline V gene has CDR1 MNHEY and CDR2 SVGEGT. The CDR3 DNA follows: TGTGCCAGCAGTTACTTAGACAGGGGGCTCGGCTACACCTTC. Amino acids: CASSYLDRGLGYTF.

The chain couples TRBV11-3 to TRBJ1-1, with D possibly matching TRBD1 (6 bases). This CDR3 is built from 15 residues. CDR1 is SGHNT, CDR2 YENEEA, per germline. V dropped 5 bases and J dropped 0 bases, with 13 bases sitting between them. CDR3 sequence (DNA): TGTGCCAGCAGCCTAATCGGACAGTTGAACACTGAAGCTTTCTTT. It translates to CASSLIGQLNTEAFF.

This clone was observed a handful of times. This rearrangement joins TRBV24-1 to TRBJ1-2; no clear D gene. The CDR3 sequence is 14 residues long. Germline V gene sequence: CDR1 KGHDR, CDR2 SFDVKD. Between the trimmed V and J ends, which lost 7 bases and 0 bases, there was a span of 11 bases. CDR3 in amino acids: CATSPGFSNYGYTF. In DNA, the CDR3 is TGTGCCACCAGCCCGGGATTTTCTAACTATGGCTACACCTTC.

This chain uses TRBV9 with TRBJ2-5; 7 bases are shared with TRBD2. Germline trimming cut 0 bases from V and 2 bases from J; bases unmatched to any gene: 4. The CDR3 spans 15 residues. CDR1 and CDR2 from the germline V gene are SGDLS and YYNGEE. CDR3 in DNA: TGTGCCAGCAGCGTAGAAGGGACTAAACAAGAGACCCAGTACTTC. Its translation: CASSVEGTKQETQYF.

The V gene is TRBV5-1, the J gene TRBJ1-2; TRBD1 matches 9 bases. CDR1 and CDR2 (germline): SGHRS, YFSETQ. CDR3 length: 16 residues. J gave up 7 bases and V 2 bases, and 12 bases lay outside the gene matches. The CDR3 region has the DNA TGCGCCAGCAGCTTAGGGACAGGGAATATCCTGGGTGGCTACACCTTC. Amino acids: CASSLGTGNILGGYTF.

This clone appeared a single time. V gene TRBV12-5 combines with J gene TRBJ1-2; tentatively, D is TRBD1 (5 bases). This CDR3 is 12 amino acids long. Trimming removed 1 base from V and 5 bases from J, with 5 bases in between. Germline V gene sequence: CDR1 LGHNT, CDR2 FRNRAP. CDR3 sequence (DNA): TGTGCTAGTGGTTTGGCAGGGTATGGCTACACCTTC. This gives the protein CASGLAGYGYTF.

This chain links TRBV28 with TRBJ1-1, with TRBD1 as a possible D gene (5 bases). V was pared by 9 bases and J by 7 bases, with 15 bases between. CDR3 length: 12 amino acids. Germline lookup yields CDR1 MDHEN and CDR2 SYDVKM. The CDR3 loop reads CASAGGTYEAFF. CDR3 coding DNA: TGTGCCAGTGCTGGGGGGACCTATGAAGCTTTCTTT.

V usage is TRBV3-1 (or the pseudogene TRBV3-2) and J usage is TRBJ1-2, with D possibly TRBD1 on 5 matching bases. The CDR3 spans 14 residues. The germline CDR1 and CDR2 sequences are LGHDT and YNNKEL (reference sequence). The germline V and J ends were trimmed by 0 bases and 8 bases, with 13 bases remaining between them. CDR3 sequence: CASSQDQGWGGYTF. Written as DNA, the CDR3 is TGTGCCAGCAGCCAAGATCAAGGGTGGGGCGGCTACACCTTC.

The genes are TRBV5-1 and TRBJ2-7, with TRBD1 identical over 10 bases. Germline loops: CDR1 SGHRS, CDR2 YFSETQ. The CDR3 is 14 residues long. Trimming removed 2 bases from V and 3 bases from J; junction bases left unmatched: 2. The CDR3 DNA is TGCGCCAGCAGCTTAGGACAGGGGGTCTACGAGCAGTACTTC. Its translation: CASSLGQGVYEQYF.

The chain couples TRBV27 to TRBJ2-1; 12 bases match TRBD2. Trimming took 1 base from V and 8 from J; bases not matched to a gene: 6. Germline V gene lookup returns CDR1 MNHEY and CDR2 SMNVEV (reference sequence). The length of the CDR3 is 16 residues. The CDR3 loop reads CASSLLLAGGPDEQFF. The CDR3 DNA reads as TGTGCCAGCAGTTTATTGCTAGCGGGAGGGCCCGATGAGCAGTTCTTC.

On this clone itself: Since the CDR3 does not end with the conserved phenylalanine or tryptophan, this likely comes from a read error. No DNA is shown, since the ends of the CDR3 on it are uncertain; the CDR3 is the one TCRdb lists. The gene calls are TRBV28 and TRBJ1-2. The germline gives CDR1 MDHEN, CDR2 SYDVKM. The CDR3 is 14 residues long, counting both termini. CDR3 sequence: CASSLVSSAMGPSY.

A few counts support this clone. The genes are TRBV19 and TRBJ1-1; 11 positions match TRBD1. The V gene's germline CDR1 is LNHDA and CDR2 SQIVND (reference sequence). After removal of 3 bases from V and 1 base from J, the junction contained 4 bases not matched to a gene. This CDR3 is 16 amino acids long. Here the CDR3 reads CASSMFGTGGNTEAFF. CDR3 DNA sequence: TGTGCCAGTAGTATGTTCGGGACAGGGGGGAACACTGAAGCTTTCTTT.

The chain couples TRBV6-1 to TRBJ1-2, with D uncertain. Germline loops: CDR1 MNHNS, CDR2 SASEGT. Trimming removed 7 bases from V and 4 bases from J, with 16 bases in between. There are 14 residues in the CDR3. The CDR3 is CASNRERFGYGYTF. The CDR3 coding sequence is TGTGCCAGCAACCGAGAGAGGTTCGGCTATGGCTACACCTTC.

This clone was counted only a few times. The rearrangement joins TRBV13 to TRBJ2-7; D gene unclear. The germline V and J ends were trimmed by 5 bases and 0 bases, with 5 bases remaining between them. The CDR3 loop spans 12 amino acids. CDR1 is PRHDT, CDR2 FYEKMQ, per germline (reference sequence). The CDR3 DNA reads as TGTGCCAGCAGCCTCCGCTCCTACGAGCAGTACTTC. Translation gives CASSLRSYEQYF.

This clone was recorded many times. The genes are TRBV11-2 and TRBJ2-7; 10 nucleotides align to TRBD2. This CDR3 spans 15 amino acids. V shed 8 bases, J shed 2 bases, and the junction held 9 bases outside the gene matches. Germline V gene data show CDR1 as SGHAT and CDR2 as FQNNGV. DNA for the CDR3: TGTGCCAGCGGGATAGCGGGGGGTGCCACCTACGAGCAGTACTTC. This translates into CASGIAGGATYEQYF.